This record covers a single T cell receptor beta chain. Assay: immunoSEQ multiplex PCR; the TCRdb copy retains only in-frame clones and omits some. The sample lists about 94,000 clones, around nine tenths occurring once. The data are from a study of T cell responses to AZD1222 COVID-19 vaccine. The CDR3 extends over 14 amino acids. V lost 4 bases, J lost 6 bases, and 5 bases stayed unmatched. Germline CDR1 LGHNA, CDR2 YSLEER. Material: peripheral blood, obtained on day 0 of AZD1222 vaccination. The TCR originated in an adult in good health. The chain combines TRBV4-3 with TRBJ2-3; 9 bases match TRBD2. Written as DNA, the CDR3 is TGCGCCAGCAGCCCCGGACTAGCGTCGGATACGCAGTATTTT. Translated, it gives CASSPGLASDTQYF.